This is a list of T cell receptor beta chains from one sample in a study of Graves' ophthalmopathy and Graves' hyperthyroidism. One entry per CDR3 protein results from TCRdb running MiXCR on the multiplex PCR reads. The data hold hundreds of thousands of distinct CDR3 sequences, with about 41% observed a single time. Specimen: peripheral blood. These receptors were obtained from an adult man with Graves' ophthalmopathy. Both conserved end residues are part of each CDR3. Fields, in order: CDR3 protein, CDR3 DNA, clone size, D gene, J gene, CDR3 length, V gene. D genes are given only for firm matches. The size entry is marked missing in some rows and otherwise reads once, few, many or a size class.

CDR3 protein: CASSIGTGDGYEQYF; CDR3 DNA: TGTGCCAGTAGTATTGGGACAGGGGATGGCTACGAGCAGTACTTC; clone size: NA; D gene: TRBD1; J gene: TRBJ2-7; CDR3 length: 15; V gene: TRBV19
CDR3 protein: CASTLEGVTPNQPQHF; CDR3 DNA: TGTGCCAGCACCCTGGAGGGAGTCACCCCCAATCAGCCCCAGCATTTT; clone size: NA; D gene: NA; J gene: TRBJ1-5; CDR3 length: 16; V gene: TRBV25-1
CDR3 protein: CASSVSRGNSPLHF; CDR3 DNA: TGTGCCAGTAGTGTCAGTCGGGGAAATTCACCCCTCCACTTT; clone size: many; D gene: NA; J gene: TRBJ1-6; CDR3 length: 14; V gene: TRBV19
CDR3 protein: CASSLAAGELSF; CDR3 DNA: TGTGCCAGCAGCCTCGCGGCAGGGGAGCTGTCTTTT; clone size: NA; D gene: NA; J gene: TRBJ2-2; CDR3 length: 12; V gene: TRBV6-1
CDR3 protein: CSASKQGGDYGYTF; CDR3 DNA: TGCAGTGCTAGCAAACAGGGTGGGGACTATGGCTACACCTTC; clone size: NA; D gene: NA; J gene: TRBJ1-2; CDR3 length: 14; V gene: TRBV20-1
CDR3 protein: CASSFTGTGIYEQYF; CDR3 DNA: TGTGCCAGCAGTTTCACCGGGACAGGGATTTACGAGCAGTACTTC; clone size: few; D gene: TRBD1; J gene: TRBJ2-7; CDR3 length: 15; V gene: TRBV2
CDR3 protein: CASSYPGQGYNGYTF; CDR3 DNA: TGTGCCAGCAGTTATCCGGGACAGGGATACAATGGCTACACCTTC; clone size: NA; D gene: TRBD1; J gene: TRBJ1-2; CDR3 length: 15; V gene: TRBV6-6
CDR3 protein: CASERENTGELFF; CDR3 DNA: TGTGCCAGTGAGCGGGAGAACACCGGGGAGCTGTTTTTT; clone size: many; D gene: TRBD2; J gene: TRBJ2-2; CDR3 length: 13; V gene: TRBV2
CDR3 protein: CASSSLWEETQYF; CDR3 DNA: TGTGCCAGCAGTTCTTTGTGGGAAGAGACCCAGTACTTC; clone size: NA; D gene: NA; J gene: TRBJ2-5; CDR3 length: 13; V gene: TRBV5-8
CDR3 protein: CASSTGTGSFHEQYF; CDR3 DNA: TGTGCCAGCAGTACCGGGACAGGGTCGTTCCACGAGCAGTACTTC; clone size: many; D gene: TRBD1; J gene: TRBJ2-7; CDR3 length: 15; V gene: TRBV2
CDR3 protein: CASSDPGQGAAEAFF; CDR3 DNA: TGCGCCAGCAGTGACCCAGGACAGGGGGCGGCTGAAGCTTTCTTT; clone size: many; D gene: TRBD1; J gene: TRBJ1-1; CDR3 length: 15; V gene: TRBV10-2
CDR3 protein: CATSKGEQEGQPQHF; CDR3 DNA: TGTGCCACCAGCAAGGGGGAACAGGAGGGACAGCCCCAGCATTTT; clone size: many; D gene: NA; J gene: TRBJ1-5; CDR3 length: 15; V gene: TRBV15
CDR3 protein: CATQSRRTGELFF; CDR3 DNA: TGTGCCACCCAATCCAGAAGGACAGGGGAACTGTTTTTT; clone size: NA; D gene: TRBD1; J gene: TRBJ1-4; CDR3 length: 13; V gene: TRBV24-1
CDR3 protein: CASSGTGPAEAFF; CDR3 DNA: TGCGCCAGCAGCGGGACAGGTCCCGCTGAAGCTTTCTTT; clone size: NA; D gene: TRBD1; J gene: TRBJ1-1; CDR3 length: 13; V gene: TRBV5-1
CDR3 protein: CASSSSSGGYEQYF; CDR3 DNA: TGTGCCAGCAGCTCCTCTAGCGGGGGCTACGAGCAGTACTTC; clone size: few; D gene: TRBD2; J gene: TRBJ2-7; CDR3 length: 14; V gene: TRBV11-3
CDR3 protein: CASKLGDIDSYEQYF; CDR3 DNA: TGTGCCAGCAAATTAGGGGACATAGACTCCTACGAGCAGTACTTC; clone size: NA; D gene: NA; J gene: TRBJ2-7; CDR3 length: 15; V gene: TRBV12-3/TRBV12-4
CDR3 protein: CASSEDVVGQPQHF; CDR3 DNA: TGTGCCAGCAGTGAAGACGTGGTGGGTCAGCCCCAGCATTTT; clone size: NA; D gene: NA; J gene: TRBJ1-5; CDR3 length: 14; V gene: TRBV2
CDR3 protein: CSVVGGWGETQYF; CDR3 DNA: TGCAGCGTTGTCGGGGGGTGGGGTGAGACCCAGTACTTC; clone size: many; D gene: TRBD2; J gene: TRBJ2-5; CDR3 length: 13; V gene: TRBV29-1
CDR3 protein: CASSLVLSLEQYF; CDR3 DNA: TGTGCCAGCAGCTTAGTCTTGAGCCTAGAGCAGTACTTC; clone size: NA; D gene: NA; J gene: TRBJ2-7; CDR3 length: 13; V gene: TRBV7-9
CDR3 protein: CSARGSGINTDTQYF; CDR3 DNA: TGCAGTGCTAGAGGATCAGGGATCAACACAGATACGCAGTATTTT; clone size: NA; D gene: NA; J gene: TRBJ2-3; CDR3 length: 15; V gene: TRBV20-1
CDR3 protein: CASSGQGRGYGYTF; CDR3 DNA: TGTGCCAGTTCCGGACAGGGAAGGGGCTATGGCTACACCTTC; clone size: NA; D gene: TRBD1; J gene: TRBJ1-2; CDR3 length: 14; V gene: TRBV27
CDR3 protein: CASSYLGGPNTGELFF; CDR3 DNA: TGTGCCAGCAGTTACTTGGGCGGACCGAACACCGGGGAGCTGTTTTTT; clone size: NA; D gene: NA; J gene: TRBJ2-2; CDR3 length: 16; V gene: TRBV7-2
CDR3 protein: CAIWDRAGGELFF; CDR3 DNA: TGTGCCATATGGGACAGGGCGGGCGGGGAGCTGTTTTTT; clone size: NA; D gene: TRBD1; J gene: TRBJ2-2; CDR3 length: 13; V gene: TRBV2
CDR3 protein: CASSLGGSDPEQYF; CDR3 DNA: TGTGCCAGCAGCTTAGGTGGTAGCGACCCCGAGCAGTACTTC; clone size: NA; D gene: NA; J gene: TRBJ2-7; CDR3 length: 14; V gene: TRBV7-2
CDR3 protein: CASSAKGTILQPQHF; CDR3 DNA: TGTGCCAGCAGTGCTAAAGGGACGATACTTCAGCCCCAGCATTTT; clone size: NA; D gene: NA; J gene: TRBJ1-5; CDR3 length: 15; V gene: TRBV25-1
CDR3 protein: CASSQEGWGGSYEQYF; CDR3 DNA: TGTGCCAGCAGCCAAGAGGGATGGGGCGGGAGTTACGAGCAGTACTTC; clone size: few; D gene: TRBD2; J gene: TRBJ2-7; CDR3 length: 16; V gene: TRBV7-2
CDR3 protein: CASSPAGGAMNTEAFF; CDR3 DNA: TGTGCCAGCAGCCCGGCCGGGGGGGCAATGAACACTGAAGCTTTCTTT; clone size: NA; D gene: NA; J gene: TRBJ1-1; CDR3 length: 16; V gene: TRBV10-3
CDR3 protein: CASSLQTPEFGGELFF; CDR3 DNA: TGTGCCAGCAGTTTACAGACACCGGAATTTGGCGGGGAGCTGTTTTTT; clone size: NA; D gene: NA; J gene: TRBJ2-2; CDR3 length: 16; V gene: TRBV6-2/TRBV6-3
CDR3 protein: CSGEDGGVSYEQYF; CDR3 DNA: TGCAGTGGGGAGGACGGGGGTGTCTCCTACGAGCAGTACTTC; clone size: few; D gene: NA; J gene: TRBJ2-7; CDR3 length: 14; V gene: TRBV20-1